What follows describes a single TCR beta chain. These data belong to a study of blood T cell repertoires in COVID-19. Repertoires were generated with immunoSEQ multiplex PCR, while TCRdb's copy carries only in-frame clones and drops some. The data contain fewer than 400,000 clones, roughly nine tenths of them seen just once; the ten biggest clones take up over 4%. Self-reported history from a screening survey and questionnaire set each donor's cohort. The CDR3 extends over 14 amino acids. Germline V gene lookup returns CDR1 MDHEN and CDR2 SYDVKM. V lost 5 bases and J lost 5, with 13 bases in between. The sample comprised PBMCs or T cells enriched from blood (not recorded which). This TCR derives from a man aged 55 to 70 who had recovered from COVID-19. The chain has TRBV28 and TRBJ1-3; D is undetermined. CDR3 sequence reads: CASSQTHARNTIYF. DNA for the CDR3: TGTGCCAGCAGTCAAACACACGCCCGAAACACCATATATTTT.